This T cell receptor (beta chain) was sequenced for a study of cytotoxic CD8 clonotypes in ibrutinib-treated CLL (dated by TCRdb to the early 2020s). Context from the whole study: The cohort included some 14 treatment-naive and approximately eleven relapsed/refractory patients; about 18 were IGHV unmutated. Cryopreserved peripheral blood mononuclear cells were obtained before treatment, at response, and at either sustained remission or disease progression. Of the 90 or so participants in the trial, 25 to 30 had longitudinal samples available. Response samples were obtained after a median of roughly eleven months of treatment, with a range of about 6 to 40 months. Every sample from remission and from progressive disease was obtained while the patients were still on ibrutinib. On average, each sample yielded about 260,000 productive templates and over 90,000 productive rearrangements. Partial responses were observed in about 24 patients and complete responses in 2; after a median follow-up of around 68 months, remission was maintained in approximately 14 patients and progression was observed in approximately 12.

The CDR3 runs 16 amino acids, cysteine and phenylalanine included. The read is trimmed to its CDR3 DNA, 48 bases read in frame from base 1. Cut back by 4 bases and 4 bases, the V and J ends lie 18 bases apart. CDR1 and CDR2 are read off the germline V gene (reference sequence) as SGHNT and YYREEE. The sample's time point label is to be understood as: more than 10 months on ibrutinib. For TCR beta library preparation, roughly 2 micrograms of genomic DNA were extracted from the cryopreserved PBMCs. High-throughput TCR beta sequencing was performed on longitudinal blood samples from CLL patients receiving ibrutinib monotherapy. The patients were enrolled in a single-center, open-label phase 2 trial of ibrutinib monotherapy. A MiSeq instrument was used for deep resolution sequencing, which targeted depths ranging from 1 in 1 million up to 1 in 200,000 T cells, with coverage averaging 10x for each clonotype. The immunoSEQ hsTCRB Kit was used to generate the TCR beta libraries. Concerning the study's data processing: The data were analyzed with ImmunoSEQ Analyzer and ImmunoSEQ Data Assistant, and V, D and J gene assignments followed IMGT definitions. Clonality, which ranges from 0 to 1, was calculated by subtracting the normalized Shannon entropy of productive rearrangement frequencies from one. Public clonotype analysis was restricted to overrepresented clonotypes comprising at least 0.05% of each patient's repertoire. Approximately 13 age-matched healthy donor repertoires from immuneACCESS served as clonality controls. TCRdb took over this immuneACCESS table, retaining in-frame rearrangements with V and J assigned. Such tables are incomplete; in checked studies, under half of the missing clones stem from an unresolved V gene, and the remainder is unexplained. V and J calls and clone size come straight from that table; D and trimming were deduced from the DNA. The sample has some 65,000 clones on record, approximately 54% of them singletons. Roughly 14% of the sample lies in the top ten.

Points on this clone: The antigen this receptor binds is unknown. Qualities for individual bases were not recorded, and no much larger clone is one base off.

The study at large found these results: Sustained-remission and progressing patients did not have matched sampling times, and lymph node repertoires were not examined. Public clonotypes were rare and either contracted or stayed stable during treatment, and the rise in clonality at ibrutinib response reflected the expansion of private clonotypes. An increase in clonality was observed at ibrutinib response, with clonality remaining stable during sustained remission and falling back toward baseline at progression. Baseline clonality exceeded that of age-matched healthy donors and correlated strongly with circulating CD8+ T-cell counts.

Recombination connected TRBV5-4 to TRBJ2-1; matching of 7 bases hints at TRBD2 as the D gene. Sequenced material: PBMCs, taken after 12 months of ibrutinib treatment. The clonotype originates from a human donor with chronic lymphocytic leukemia. Here the CDR3 is given as CASSPPLRGRYNEQFF. The DNA sequence is as follows: TGTGCCAGCAGCCCACCCTTGCGGGGGCGTTACAATGAGCAGTTCTTC.